This T cell receptor beta chain was profiled in a study of blood T cell repertoires in COVID-19. Background on the study: Material from acute and convalescent COVID-19 was sourced from the United States, Italy and Spain. T cells, B-cell-depleted T cells, or PBMCs provided the cDNA or gDNA that served as material.

V shed 7 bases and J 7 bases; nucleotides not matched to a gene: 8. The CDR3 is 14 amino acids. Germline V gene sequence: CDR1 SNHLY, CDR2 FYNNEI. Per the authors' pipeline: Using reference gene primer amplification, nucleated cell counts were estimated. Clones were read by immunoSEQ multiplex PCR, and TCRdb kept only the in-frame ones, dropping some. Clonal size and the V and J genes are those of that table, whereas D and trimming came from the DNA. The table has fewer than 250,000 clones, around four fifths seen once. This sequence was found in a woman aged 60-75 years with active or convalescent COVID-19. The rearrangement links TRBV2 to TRBJ2-3; 10 positions agree with TRBD2. Input material: peripheral blood. The CDR3 DNA sequence: TGTGCCAGCATGAAAGCGGGGGGGGGTTATACGCAGTATTTT. Translation: CASMKAGGGYTQYF.